The 9 T cell receptor beta chains below all came from one sample that was sequenced in a study of control samples from healthy donors and cancer patients. Data came from immunoSEQ multiplex PCR; TCRdb stores just in-frame clones and leaves some out. The table records 120,000 or so clones, roughly 87% of them present only once. The sample taken for sequencing was blood. The receptor source for this set is a man aged 18 to 29 in good health.

The sample holds one count of this clone. This CDR3 reads CASRRDTEAFF. CDR3 bases: TGTGCCAGTCGAAGGGACACTGAAGCTTTCTTT. The rearrangement uses TRBV7-9 and TRBJ1-1; D not resolved. CDR3 length: 11 amino acids. With 9 bases removed from V and 3 bases from J, the gap between germline ends came to 8 bases. CDR1 SEHNR and CDR2 FQNEAQ come from the germline V gene (reference sequence).

This sequence joins TRBV2 and TRBJ1-3; tentatively, D is TRBD1 (5 bases). Germline V lookup: CDR1 SNHLY, CDR2 FYNNEI. Trimming took off 8 bases at V and 2 bases at J, with 16 bases between the two ends. CDR3 length: 15 residues. The CDR3, as DNA: TGTGCCAGCTATGACAGCAAGCTAACTGGAAACACCATATATTTT. It translates to CASYDSKLTGNTIYF.

The chain joins TRBV19 to TRBJ2-5; weak D call: TRBD2 (6 bases). Germline V gene lookup returns CDR1 LNHDA and CDR2 SQIVND (reference sequence). This CDR3 region has 14 residues. Trimming took 5 bases from V and 5 from J, leaving 15 bases between them. The CDR3 region has the DNA TGTGCCAGTAGTTCAGGGAGGCGGGTCGAGACCCAGTACTTC. Protein product: CASSSGRRVETQYF.

This chain joins TRBV11-2 and TRBJ2-1; D may be TRBD2 (6 bases). The CDR3 has 16 amino acids. V was pared by 0 bases and J by 8 bases, with 17 bases between. Per the germline V gene, CDR1 is SGHAT and CDR2 is FQNNGV. CDR3 in amino acids: CASSLDTGRILDEQFF. CDR3 nucleotide sequence: TGTGCCAGCAGCTTAGATACCGGGAGAATTCTTGATGAGCAGTTCTTC.

Remarks on this clone: No conserved phenylalanine or tryptophan is present at the end of the CDR3, so a read error is the likely explanation. The limits of the CDR3 on the DNA are not certain, so only TCRdb's listed CDR3 is given. The chain carries TRBV6-5 and TRBJ1-2. Germline CDR1 and CDR2: MNHEY and SVGAGI. Inclusive of both ends, the CDR3 amounts to 12 amino acids. The chain's CDR3 is CASSYSSRGPPL.

This rearrangement joins TRBV6-5 to TRBJ2-1, with 7 positions matching TRBD2. CDR3 size: 16 residues. Germline V CDR1 and CDR2: MNHEY, SVGAGI. V was pared by 2 bases and J by 6 bases, with 10 bases of the junction left unmatched. The CDR3 region is CASSYKASGSFNEQFF. The CDR3 nucleotides read TGTGCCAGCAGTTACAAGGCTAGCGGTTCTTTCAATGAGCAGTTCTTC.

The V call is TRBV6-5, the J call TRBJ2-7, with D possibly matching TRBD2 (6 bases). The CDR3 totals 14 residues. V lost 3 bases, J lost 5 bases, and 14 bases lay in between. Per the germline V gene, CDR1 is MNHEY and CDR2 is SVGAGI. For the CDR3, the DNA is TGTGCCAGCAGTTATGGCCCCGGGAGCCACGAGCAGTACTTC. The encoded protein is CASSYGPGSHEQYF.

In its sample, this clone was seen a few times. The rearrangement joins TRBV3-1 (or the pseudogene TRBV3-2) to TRBJ2-4; TRBD2 is a possible D gene (7 bases). Trimming left V 4 bases short and J 1 base short, with 14 bases between. Germline V lookup: CDR1 LGHDT, CDR2 YNNKEL (reference sequence). The length of the CDR3 is 16 residues. The CDR3 region has the DNA TGTGCCAGCAGCCTGAGGGGGGGGCAGGCCAAAAACATTCAGTACTTC. It encodes CASSLRGGQAKNIQYF.

The J gene is TRBJ1-2, the V gene TRBV25-1; D is undetermined. The CDR3 has 14 residues. Germline CDR1 and CDR2: MGHDK and SYGVNS. V was cut by 5 bases and J by 1 base, with 11 bases left in between. In DNA, the CDR3 is TGTGCCAGCAGTAGTGGCAGCCGTAACTATGGCTACACCTTC. This codes for CASSSGSRNYGYTF.